What follows are 32 T cell receptor beta chains derived from one specimen sequenced in a study of response to subunit inactivated influenza vaccine. One entry per CDR3 protein, called by TCRdb with MiXCR from the RT-PCR reads. The sample has hundreds of thousands of distinct CDR3 sequences; 15% to 18% are singletons. This specimen was PBMCs from blood, taken 11 to 12 days after vaccination. The receptor set was obtained from a man in his fifties who received an inactivated influenza vaccine.

The V call is TRBV27, the J call TRBJ2-7; D remains unclear. In germline, CDR1 is MNHEY, CDR2 SMNVEV (reference sequence). V was shortened by 4 bases and J by 5 bases, with 12 bases between the two germline ends. There are 13 residues in the CDR3. This CDR3 reads CASSSLSNHEQYF. The CDR3 DNA reads as TGTGCCAGCAGTTCTTTGTCCAATCACGAGCAGTACTTC.

J is TRBJ1-4 and V is TRBV20-1; 7 bases line up with TRBD1. There are 13 residues in the CDR3. Looked up from germline, CDR1 is DFQATT and CDR2 is SNEGSKA (reference sequence). Trimming at V came to 6 bases and at J to 4 bases, leaving 5 bases not matched to a gene. CDR3 in DNA: TGCAGTGCGGGGACAGCTAGTAATGAAAAACTGTTTTTT. Encoded protein: CSAGTASNEKLFF.

This clonotype showed up just a few times. The V call is TRBV29-1, the J call TRBJ2-3; D is possibly TRBD1 (6 bases). CDR1 is SQVTM, CDR2 ANQGSEA, per germline. The V end lost 5 bases, the J end lost 0 bases, and 12 bases lay between the germline ends. The CDR3 length is 14 residues. CDR3 sequence (DNA): TGCAGCGTTTGCAGGGGAGCTAGCACAGATACGCAGTATTTT. This gives the protein CSVCRGASTDTQYF.

The chain links TRBV7-6 to TRBJ2-1, with 7 positions matching TRBD1. There are 16 residues in the CDR3. J was trimmed by 5 bases and V by 3 bases; bases with no gene match: 10. CDR1 is SGHVS, CDR2 FNYEAQ, per germline. The CDR3 DNA follows: TGTGCCAGCAGCTTTAACGACAGGGAGTGGCACAATGAGCAGTTCTTC. The encoded protein is CASSFNDREWHNEQFF.

As DNA, the CDR3 is TGTGCCAGCACCGCCGGGAATTCATACAATGAGCAGTTCTTC. This sequence encodes CASTAGNSYNEQFF. The V and J genes are TRBV7-2 and TRBJ2-1, with a weak D call TRBD2 (5 bases). The germline V gene encodes CDR1 SGHTA and CDR2 FQGNSA. This CDR3 is built from 14 residues. V lost 7 bases, J lost 4 bases, and 14 bases lay in between.

This clonotype was counted between two and nine times. The V gene is TRBV12-3 or TRBV12-4, the J gene TRBJ2-1; the D is unclear. Trimming removed 5 bases at V and 7 bases at J, with 9 bases between. This CDR3 is built from 12 residues. CDR3 sequence: CASSPALNEQFF. CDR3 DNA: TGTGCCAGCAGTCCCGCGTTGAATGAGCAGTTCTTC.

This clonotype has a handful of counts. The rearrangement joins TRBV11-2 to TRBJ2-6; 9 nucleotides align to TRBD1. CDR3 length: 19 amino acids. After removal of 5 bases from V and 4 bases from J, the junction contained 15 bases not matched to a gene. Looked up from germline, CDR1 is SGHAT and CDR2 is FQNNGV. The CDR3 coding sequence is TGTGCCAGCAGCCGCCAGCCAGACAGGGGGTCATCCGGGGCCAACGTCCTGACTTTC. Translation: CASSRQPDRGSSGANVLTF.

The gene calls are TRBV27 and TRBJ1-2; D gene uncertain. Trimming cost V 2 bases and J 5 bases, with 27 bases left between them. The germline CDR1 and CDR2 sequences are MNHEY and SMNVEV (reference sequence). The CDR3 covers 19 residues. The CDR3 is CASSLVGSSGPQTRYGYTF. DNA for the CDR3: TGTGCCAGCAGTTTAGTCGGTTCGTCAGGACCTCAAACTCGGTATGGCTACACCTTC.

V and J are TRBV5-5 and TRBJ2-7; D is unclear. The CDR3 spans 15 residues. Trimming left V 2 bases short and J 2 bases short, with 14 bases between. Germline values: CDR1 SGHKS, CDR2 YYEKEE (reference sequence). Here the CDR3 reads CASSFAGYQPYEQYF. CDR3 in DNA: TGTGCCAGCAGCTTCGCCGGTTACCAACCCTACGAGCAGTACTTC.

The chain links TRBV11-1 to TRBJ1-4; 9 bases line up with TRBD1. Unmatched junction bases numbered 17, after V lost 5 bases and J lost 7 bases. The CDR3 consists of 18 residues. In germline, CDR1 is SGHAT, CDR2 FQDESV (reference sequence). CDR3 DNA: TGTGCCAGCAGCGGAAACCGGGACAGGGTTAACTTTGGTGAAAAACTGTTTTTT. It codes for CASSGNRDRVNFGEKLFF.

The chain couples TRBV12-3 or TRBV12-4 to TRBJ2-5; tentatively, D is TRBD1 (5 bases). The CDR3 loop spans 15 amino acids. The germline V and J ends were trimmed by 2 bases and 7 bases, with 17 bases remaining between them. The CDR3 spells CASSLSSGNLMTQYF. The DNA for the CDR3 is TGTGCCAGCAGTTTAAGTTCAGGGAATTTAATGACCCAGTACTTC.

This chain links TRBV5-1 with TRBJ2-5; no clear D. Germline-derived CDR1 and CDR2 are SGHRS and YFSETQ. V was cut by 4 bases and J by 7 bases, with 11 bases left in between. This CDR3 region has 12 residues. The CDR3 coding sequence is TGCGCCAGCAGCCCCCTGGACGGGACCCAGTACTTC. Residues: CASSPLDGTQYF.

The chain combines TRBV29-1 with TRBJ1-1; D remains ambiguous. The germline gives CDR1 SQVTM, CDR2 ANQGSEA. CDR3 size: 13 residues. The ends were cut back, 6 bases at V and 1 base at J, with 12 bases in the middle. The CDR3 nucleotides are TGCAGCGTGGGAAGTGGGAGGAACACTGAAGCTTTCTTT. As protein: CSVGSGRNTEAFF.

The sample holds a few counts of this clonotype. The chain recombines TRBV5-5 with TRBJ2-1; 9 nucleotides line up with TRBD1. J was trimmed by 7 bases and V by 7 bases; bases with no gene match: 9. This CDR3 region has 14 residues. CDR1 SGHKS and CDR2 YYEKEE come from the germline V gene (reference sequence). CDR3 DNA: TGTGCCAGCGGCACGGACAGGGGTTCTAATGAGCAGTTCTTC. Its protein is CASGTDRGSNEQFF.

This clonotype has a handful of counts. The rearrangement links TRBV7-2 to TRBJ2-7, with a tentative D call TRBD2 (5 bases). Deletions cut 0 bases from V and 5 bases from J, with 11 bases between. This CDR3 spans 14 amino acids. Looked up from germline, CDR1 is SGHTA and CDR2 is FQGNSA. CDR3 coding DNA: TGTGCCAGCAGCTTAGCCTCCAAGCGGAACGAGCAGTACTTC. Translation: CASSLASKRNEQYF.

This clonotype turned up a few times. The genes are TRBV7-3 and TRBJ2-1, with 8 positions matching TRBD2. Trimming took 3 bases from V and 1 from J; bases not matched to a gene: 11. CDR3 length equals 18 residues. Germline assignment: CDR1 SGHTA and CDR2 FQGTGA. CDR3 loop: CASSFGAGGTVSYNEQFF. The CDR3 DNA sequence: TGTGCCAGCAGCTTTGGTGCGGGAGGAACAGTTTCCTACAATGAGCAGTTCTTC.

The sample holds a few counts of this clonotype. The chain joins TRBV27 to TRBJ2-6; D call uncertain. This CDR3 contains 13 residues. The ends were cut back, 8 bases at V and 4 bases at J, with 9 bases in the middle. Germline V gene data show CDR1 as MNHEY and CDR2 as SMNVEV (reference sequence). The CDR3 loop reads CASRTIGANVLTF. CDR3 DNA sequence: TGTGCCAGCCGCACAATCGGGGCCAACGTCCTGACTTTC. The full variable domain, with the rest looked up from reference TRBV27 and TRBJ2-6, is EAQVTQNPRYLITVTGKKLTVTCSQNMNHEYMSWYRQDPGLGLRQIYYSMNVEVTDKGDVPEGYKVSRKEKRNFPLILESPSPNQTSLYFCASRTIGANVLTFGAGSRLTVL.

The table lists this clonotype with a few counts. The CDR3 nucleotides are TGTGCCAGCAGCCAAGATTGGAGGTTTGAAGGGGTCGGCTATGGCTACACCTTC. Translation gives CASSQDWRFEGVGYGYTF. The gene calls are TRBV4-2 and TRBJ1-2, with TRBD1 as a possible D gene (5 bases). This CDR3 contains 18 residues. CDR1 is LGHNA and CDR2 is YNFKEQ in the germline V gene. V dropped 0 bases and J dropped 4 bases, with 21 bases sitting between them.

In its sample, this clonotype was seen a few times. The chain couples TRBV7-6 to TRBJ1-1; no definite D call. V lost 5 bases and J lost 5, with 18 bases in between. The CDR3 contains 15 residues. Germline V CDR1 and CDR2: SGHVS, FNYEAQ. CDR3 bases: TGTGCCAGCAGCCCCCGGGCGCAGGCGGGGACTGAAGCTTTCTTT. Its protein is CASSPRAQAGTEAFF.

This rearrangement joins TRBV15 to TRBJ2-5; 7 bases are shared with TRBD2. Germline CDR1 LNHNV, CDR2 YYDKDF (reference sequence). The CDR3 sequence is 14 residues long. Trimming cost V 5 bases and J 5 bases; bases outside gene matches: 8. CDR3 nucleotides: TGTGCCACCAGCTCTCTAGCGGTGCTGGAGACCCAGTACTTC. Amino acids: CATSSLAVLETQYF.

This rearrangement joins TRBV7-2 to TRBJ2-2; D is ambiguous. The ends were cut back, 6 bases at V and 6 bases at J, with 17 bases in the middle. CDR3 length equals 15 residues. The germline V gene has CDR1 SGHTA and CDR2 FQGNSA. Written as DNA, the CDR3 is TGTGCCAGCAGTCCCGGCACTATTAAGGCCGGGGAGCTGTTTTTT. It is translated as CASSPGTIKAGELFF.

This clonotype was observed a handful of times. J is TRBJ2-1 and V is TRBV20-1; TRBD1 or TRBD2 may be the D gene (5 bases each). Germline-derived CDR1 and CDR2 are DFQATT and SNEGSKA (reference sequence). This CDR3 is built from 12 residues. DNA of the CDR3: TGCTCAAGAGGGGTGGCCTACAATGAGCAGTTCTTC. Amino acid sequence: CSRGVAYNEQFF.

This chain connects TRBV28 to TRBJ2-1, with TRBD1 matching 9 bases. The CDR3 runs to 15 residues. Germline assignment: CDR1 MDHEN and CDR2 SYDVKM. V lost 4 bases and J lost 5; bases outside the gene matches: 6. CDR3 nucleotide sequence: TGTGCCAGCAGTTGGACCGGGACAGGGAACAATGAGCAGTTCTTC. It codes for CASSWTGTGNNEQFF.

This clonotype has a handful of counts. The CDR3 is CASSRVGAGETQYF. CDR3 nucleotides: TGTGCCAGCAGTCGAGTCGGGGCGGGGGAGACCCAGTACTTC. The V and J genes are TRBV12-3 or TRBV12-4 and TRBJ2-5, with D perhaps matching TRBD2 (6 bases). V lost 5 bases and J 5 bases, leaving 15 bases between the germline ends. The CDR3 consists of 14 residues.

The rearrangement links TRBV6-5 to TRBJ1-1; no clear D gene. V dropped 0 bases and J dropped 5 bases, with 19 bases sitting between them. The CDR3 is made up of 17 amino acids. Germline CDR1 reads MNHEY; CDR2 reads SVGAGI. CDR3 sequence: CASSYSRVTGLRTEAFF. DNA of the CDR3: TGTGCCAGCAGTTACTCGAGAGTTACGGGCCTAAGGACTGAAGCTTTCTTT.

This chain connects TRBV12-3 or TRBV12-4 to TRBJ2-7, with 8 bases matching TRBD2. The CDR3 length is 15 residues. V lost 6 bases and J lost 0; bases outside the gene matches: 7. In DNA, the CDR3 is TGTGCCAGCAGCGGCGGGAGGTTGAGCTCCTACGAGCAGTACTTC. It encodes CASSGGRLSSYEQYF.

The chain links TRBV20-1 to TRBJ1-5; tentatively, D is TRBD1 (5 bases). There are 12 residues in the CDR3. Germline CDR1 reads DFQATT; CDR2 reads SNEGSKA (reference sequence). The DNA for the CDR3 is TGCAGCGCCTACCGGGGGTGGCCGCCCCAGCATTTT. Translating it yields CSAYRGWPPQHF.

This clonotype was picked up a small number of times. The J gene is TRBJ2-7, the V gene TRBV20-1; no reliable D call. The CDR3 contains 14 residues. The ends were cut back, 1 base at V and 0 bases at J, with 10 bases in the middle. CDR1 DFQATT and CDR2 SNEGSKA come from the germline V gene (reference sequence). CDR3 in DNA: TGCAGTGCTAGAGGAAACCGTTACTCCTACGAGCAGTACTTC. This translates into CSARGNRYSYEQYF.

The J gene is TRBJ2-2, the V gene TRBV10-3; D perhaps matches TRBD1 (5 bases). Per the germline V gene, CDR1 is ENHRY and CDR2 is SYGVKD. V was trimmed by 0 bases and J by 1 base, leaving 9 bases between them. The CDR3 runs to 16 residues. The CDR3 sequence: CAISESPQGNTGELFF. CDR3 DNA sequence: TGTGCCATCAGTGAGTCCCCCCAGGGGAACACCGGGGAGCTGTTTTTT.

CDR3 protein: CASSPPNRKTEAFF. Here the CDR3 DNA reads TGCGCCAGCAGCCCCCCGAACCGAAAGACTGAAGCTTTCTTT. The chain couples TRBV4-1 to TRBJ1-1; D unclear. Germline loops: CDR1 MGHRA, CDR2 YSYEKL. The V gene lost 4 bases and the J gene lost 5 bases, with 14 bases spanning the gap. The CDR3 totals 14 residues.

This clonotype was seen a few times. This sequence joins TRBV7-2 and TRBJ1-1; D ambiguous. With 3 bases removed from V and 0 bases from J, the gap between germline ends came to 11 bases. Germline assignment: CDR1 SGHTA and CDR2 FQGNSA. This CDR3 spans 15 amino acids. CDR3 coding DNA: TGTGCCAGCAGCTTGGCAGGTGGCGTGAACACTGAAGCTTTCTTT. Its translation is CASSLAGGVNTEAFF.

In this sample, this clonotype turned up a few times. The chain combines TRBV7-8 with TRBJ2-7; D is undetermined. This CDR3 has 13 amino acids. CDR1 is SGHVS and CDR2 is FQNEAQ in the germline V gene. V lost 7 bases to trimming and J lost 3 bases, with 13 bases between them. The CDR3 DNA sequence: TGTGCCAGCACTGCAGGAGATTACTACGAGCAGTACTTC. Translated, it gives CASTAGDYYEQYF.